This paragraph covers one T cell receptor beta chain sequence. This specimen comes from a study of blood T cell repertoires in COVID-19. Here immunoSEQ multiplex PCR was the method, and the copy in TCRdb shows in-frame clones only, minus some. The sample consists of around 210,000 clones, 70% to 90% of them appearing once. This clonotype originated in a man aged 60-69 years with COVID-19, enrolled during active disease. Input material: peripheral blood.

The CDR3 region is CASSGRDRSFHQPQHF. The DNA for the CDR3 is TGTGCCAGCAGTGGTCGGGACAGGTCCTTTCATCAGCCCCAGCATTTT. The chain couples TRBV6-1 to TRBJ1-5, with 8 bases lining up with TRBD1. The CDR3 loop spans 16 amino acids. Trimming removed 4 bases from V and 5 bases from J; junction bases left unmatched: 10. The germline V gene encodes CDR1 MNHNS and CDR2 SASEGT.